What follows are 18 T cell receptor beta chains derived from one specimen sequenced in a study of T cells in Graves' hyperthyroidism and ophthalmopathy. Amplified TCR beta CDR3 regions derived from RNA transcripts. Primed by the HTBI set, a first-round RT-PCR was run on the TCR CDR3. Each CDR3 protein gets one entry after TCRdb re-called the multiplex PCR reads with MiXCR. The table records over 250,000 distinct CDR3 sequences, 20% to 30% of them present only once. The sequenced sample was blood. These TCRs come from a middle-aged man with Graves' hyperthyroidism that later progressed to Graves' ophthalmopathy.

This clonotype was picked up many times. J is TRBJ2-5 and V is TRBV20-1; TRBD2 might be the D (5 bases). The length of the CDR3 is 13 residues. V lost 1 base and J 3 bases, leaving 9 bases between the germline ends. CDR1 is DFQATT, CDR2 SNEGSKA, per germline (reference sequence). Written as DNA, the CDR3 is TGCAGTGCTAGAGTCTCACTAGAAGAGACCCAGTACTTC. Translation: CSARVSLEETQYF.

The chain uses TRBV19 and TRBJ2-5; D ambiguous. The V and J ends lost 6 bases and 1 base respectively, with 12 bases between them. From germline, CDR1 is LNHDA and CDR2 SQIVND (reference sequence). The CDR3 has 14 residues. This CDR3 is CASSRTRSQETQYF. The CDR3 DNA follows: TGTGCCAGTAGCCGTACAAGGAGCCAAGAGACCCAGTACTTC.

At least ten counts were recorded for this clonotype. This chain connects TRBV10-3 to TRBJ2-7; D gene ambiguous. Germline-derived CDR1 and CDR2 are ENHRY and SYGVKD. This CDR3 has 13 amino acids. V gave up 8 bases and J gave up 5 bases, with 16 bases separating them. CDR3 amino acids: CAIESASRHEQYF. The CDR3 DNA is TGTGCCATCGAAAGCGCTAGTCGGCACGAGCAGTACTTC.

This clonotype came up many times. The chain is built from TRBV2 and TRBJ2-7; D unresolved. The CDR3 is 12 amino acids. V dropped 5 bases and J dropped 6 bases, with 11 bases sitting between them. Germline V gene sequence: CDR1 SNHLY, CDR2 FYNNEI. CDR3 region: CASSWVGSEQYF. The CDR3 DNA sequence: TGTGCCAGCAGTTGGGTGGGCAGCGAGCAGTACTTC.

Many counts were recorded for this clonotype. V usage is TRBV6-1 and J usage is TRBJ2-7; 7 nucleotides agree with TRBD2. V dropped 3 bases and J dropped 5; count of bases not matched to a gene: 10. The CDR3 sequence is 15 residues long. Germline CDR1 reads MNHNS; CDR2 reads SASEGT. This CDR3 is CASSDISGGADEQYF. The CDR3, as DNA: TGTGCCAGCAGTGATATATCGGGAGGCGCCGACGAGCAGTACTTC.

This chain links TRBV19 with TRBJ1-1, with a possible D match to TRBD1 (5 bases). The CDR3 has 12 residues. With 3 bases removed from V and 5 bases from J, the gap between germline ends came to 7 bases. Germline CDR1 and CDR2: LNHDA and SQIVND (reference sequence). The DNA of the CDR3 is TGTGCCAGTAGTATCAAGGGGACTGAAGCTTTCTTT. It specifies CASSIKGTEAFF.

Many counts were recorded for this clonotype. The rearrangement joins TRBV29-1 to TRBJ1-1; a possible D gene is TRBD1 (5 bases). Deletions cut 0 bases from V and 3 bases from J, with 8 bases between. Germline loops: CDR1 SQVTM, CDR2 ANQGSEA. The CDR3 is made up of 13 amino acids. The CDR3 reads CSVEDETDTEAFF. DNA for the CDR3: TGCAGCGTTGAAGACGAGACAGACACTGAAGCTTTCTTT.

This clonotype was found many times. This chain joins TRBV11-2 and TRBJ2-5; D not certain. Trimming took off 3 bases at V and 1 base at J, with 3 bases between the two ends. The CDR3 spans 12 residues. Germline V CDR1 and CDR2: SGHAT, FQNNGV. The CDR3 DNA reads as TGTGCCAGCAGCTTGTTCCAAGAGACCCAGTACTTC. Translated, it gives CASSLFQETQYF.

This clonotype was counted many times. The chain carries TRBV28 and TRBJ2-7, with 10 bases aligning to TRBD1. Germline CDR1 and CDR2: MDHEN and SYDVKM. The CDR3 is 16 amino acids. The junction had 7 bases not matched to a gene; V was cut back by 2 bases and J by 3 bases. The CDR3 DNA follows: TGTGCCAGCAGTTTAAGGCCGGGACAGGGGAACTACGAGCAGTACTTC. This encodes CASSLRPGQGNYEQYF. Filled out from reference TRBV28 and TRBJ2-7, the complete variable domain reads DVKVTQSSRYLVKRTGEKVFLECVQDMDHENMFWYRQDPGLGLRLIYFSYDVKMKEKGDIPEGYSVSREKKERFSLILESASTNQTSMYLCASSLRPGQGNYEQYFGPGTRLTVT.

With regard to this clonotype: At one end, the junction sequence differs from germline, possibly due to a read error. The V gene is TRBV11-2, the J gene TRBJ2-7; the D is unclear. This CDR3 comprises 11 residues. From germline, CDR1 is SGHAT and CDR2 FQNNGV. CDR3 sequence: CASSLDVKAEF. The CDR3 DNA follows: TGTGCCAGCAGCTTAGATGTGAAGGCGGAGTTC.

This clonotype has a count of ten or more. The chain links TRBV7-2 to TRBJ1-5; possibly TRBD1 for D (5 bases). Germline CDR1 is SGHTA and CDR2 is FQGNSA. V lost 1 base and J lost 0, with 10 bases in between. The CDR3 spans 16 residues. CDR3 sequence (DNA): TGTGCCAGCAGCTTAGGGGGCCTTTATAGCAATCAGCCCCAGCATTTT. This sequence encodes CASSLGGLYSNQPQHF.

There are many counts of this clonotype. A read error may account for a junction end that differs from germline. The V call is TRBV11-2, the J call TRBJ1-6; 8 bases match TRBD1. This CDR3 contains 17 residues. In germline, CDR1 is SGHAT, CDR2 FQNNGV. The CDR3: CASSLVPRTGYNSPLHF. In nucleotides, the CDR3 is TGTGCCAGCAGCTTAGTCCCGCGGACAGGGTATAACTCACCCCTCCACTTT.

This chain links TRBV7-8 with TRBJ2-4, with TRBD2 matching 10 bases. Germline V gene data show CDR1 as SGHVS and CDR2 as FQNEAQ. Trimming took 5 bases from V and 0 from J; bases not matched to a gene: 16. CDR3 length equals 20 residues. DNA of the CDR3: TGTGCCAGCAGCCTCATTCCAGGACTAGCGGCTTTCCTAGCCAAAAACATTCAGTACTTC. As protein: CASSLIPGLAAFLAKNIQYF.

The chain has TRBV6-5 and TRBJ1-5; D gene unclear. Trimming shortened V by 0 bases and J by 3 bases, and 6 bases separated the two germline ends. Germline V gene sequence: CDR1 MNHEY, CDR2 SVGAGI. This CDR3 is built from 14 residues. The CDR3, as DNA: TGTGCCAGCAGTTACTCGGGCTTCAATCAGCCCCAGCATTTT. Its protein is CASSYSGFNQPQHF.

The chain joins TRBV7-8 to TRBJ2-4, with TRBD2 identical over 10 bases. The CDR3 consists of 19 residues. V shed 0 bases, J shed 3 bases, and the junction held 11 bases outside the gene matches. Looked up from germline, CDR1 is SGHVS and CDR2 is FQNEAQ. CDR3 protein: CASSLARLAGAGDKNIQYF. CDR3 in DNA: TGTGCCAGCAGCTTAGCGCGTCTAGCGGGAGCGGGGGACAAAAACATTCAGTACTTC.

This clonotype was seen ten or more times. CDR3 DNA: TGCAGCGTTCGCGGACTAGCGCCACGAGAGACCCAGTACTTC. The encoded protein is CSVRGLAPRETQYF. The chain uses TRBV29-1 and TRBJ2-5; 9 positions match TRBD2. V gave up 5 bases and J gave up 4 bases; unmatched junction bases: 8. Germline-derived CDR1 and CDR2 are SQVTM and ANQGSEA. This CDR3 has 14 amino acids.

This clonotype was found many times. This may be a read error: a much more frequent sequence differs by one nucleotide. The V gene is TRBV15, the J gene TRBJ2-5; 10 bases are a match to TRBD2. The germline gives CDR1 LNHNV, CDR2 YYDKDF (reference sequence). This CDR3 region has 16 residues. CDR3 in DNA: TGTGCCACCAGCGGAGAGGGACTAGCGATAAGGGAGACCCAGTACTTC. Its protein product is CATSGEGLAIRETQYF.

The rearrangement joins TRBV2 to TRBJ1-1, with 7 bases matching TRBD1. V gave up 7 bases and J gave up 7 bases; unmatched junction bases: 12. This CDR3 comprises 14 residues. The germline V gene encodes CDR1 SNHLY and CDR2 FYNNEI. Here the CDR3 DNA reads TGTGCCAGCACCCCACAGGGGAGTATCGGTGAAGCTTTCTTT. Translation: CASTPQGSIGEAFF.